This T cell receptor beta chain was sequenced during a study of beta chain features in type 1 diabetes (dated by TCRdb to between 2017 and 2018). Regarding the research as a whole: No differences in mean age, gender distribution, total cell number or subset yield were found between patients and healthy donors. A total of around 110,000,000 sorted cells were examined across all samples, and RNA yield correlated strongly with the number of cells per subset. The study compared TCRB repertoires of sorted circulating CD4+ T cell subsets between recently diagnosed type 1 diabetes patients and matched healthy donors. Regulatory and stem cell-like memory subsets were obtained from only 8 patients and roughly 8 healthy donors, while naive and central memory subsets were obtained from all 30 or so donors.

The entire isolated RNA was reverse transcribed using the High Capacity cDNA Reverse Transcription Kit, and thus expressed TCRB transcripts were sequenced. Naive, central memory and regulatory T cell samples underwent deep immunoSEQ sequencing, averaging around 4 million total reads per sample. After sorted cells were lysed in RLT buffer, RNA was extracted with DNase-treated RNeasy Micro or Mini kits, with the choice depending on cell number. Each cell subset was processed separately to prevent cross-contamination, with patient and healthy donor samples processed together. TCRB sequences were amplified from cDNA with the immunoSEQ multiplex PCR, producing 87-bp fragments spanning the CDR3 region. Sequencing of the amplicons was performed on the Illumina HiSeq platform. Per the original workflow: Synthetic template baselines were used to correct PCR bias computationally, reads within Hamming distance 2 were collapsed together, and singletons that could not be merged were discarded. By aligning reads against IMGT, V, D and J genes, CDR3 length, and insertions or deletions at six rearrangement sites were assigned. Within each subset, clonotype counts were normalized to the number of sorted cells before true diversity and Gini coefficients were calculated with the tcR R package. The overlap coefficient, calculated on TCRB nucleotide sequences, was used to quantify repertoire sharing. As a proxy for the pre-selection repertoire, out-of-frame TCRB sequences from naive cells were analyzed. TCRdb provides this immuneACCESS table in a form limited to in-frame rearrangements. Some clones are lacking; in checked studies, under half of them reflect an unresolved V gene, and why the rest are absent is not known. That table is the source of V, J and clone size, and D and trimming were worked out from the DNA. The sample table contains about 900,000 clones; only one count was recorded for around a sixth of them. The ten largest clones take up 0.02% to 0.025% of the sample.

On this clone: Its recognized antigen is unknown. No per-base quality is available; no much larger clone lies one base away.

Trimming takes 7 bases from V and 8 bases from J, and the germline ends sit 15 bases apart. Taken from cysteine to phenylalanine, the CDR3 has 12 residues. The DNA shown is the 36-base CDR3, in frame from base 1. Based on the germline V gene, the CDR1 and CDR2 sequences are SQVTM and ANQGSEA. Each donor gave one peripheral blood draw, averaging approximately 0.12 L, which was collected into heparinised tubes. A BD FACSAria II was used to sort naive, central memory, regulatory and stem cell-like memory CD4+ T cells with a panel that included CD45RO, CCR7, CD25, CD127, CD95 and CD27. Purity was above 95% for every sorted population. PBMCs were isolated immediately by Lymphoprep density gradient centrifugation and stained directly without culture. Samples were stained and sorted in pairs, with one healthy donor and one patient per experiment, so that batch effects were minimized. General findings and caveats noted by the study authors: Patients with type 1 diabetes made fewer insertions and deleted more nucleotides at VDJ recombination sites, implying thymic rearrangement abnormalities. In all four CD4+ subsets, TCRB CDR3 length was moderately but significantly shorter in type 1 diabetes patients. Because cDNA was sequenced instead of genomic DNA, activated cells with high expression could be over-represented, although the groups did not differ in activation or CD3 levels. Because small numbers of individuals were included in the HLA sub-analyses, any influence of HLA type on TCRB rearrangement was left unresolved. PCR might favor shorter templates, but patient and control samples were amplified and corrected together, so any skew would affect both groups equally. Naive, central memory and regulatory TCRB repertoires appeared to be more alike among patients than among healthy donors.

The V gene is TRBV29-1 and the J gene is TRBJ1-3; the D gene is perhaps TRBD1, from 5 matching bases. The sample taken for sequencing was naive CD4+ T cells from blood. Explained via the paper, the cell subset or site label denotes: true naive CD4+ T cells. The source is a woman younger than 35 in good health. The DNA sequence reads TGCAGCGCTCGGGGCGGAACGGACACCATATATTTT. The encoded protein is CSARGGTDTIYF.